A single sample gave rise to the 4 T cell receptor beta chains below, sequenced in a study of blood T cell repertoires in COVID-19. Here immunoSEQ multiplex PCR was the method, and the copy in TCRdb shows in-frame clones only, minus some. The repertoire holds roughly 220,000 clones, with 88% as singletons. The sequenced sample was PBMCs or T cells enriched from blood (not recorded which). The receptors derive from a young woman who had recovered from COVID-19.

This chain uses TRBV10-3 with TRBJ1-1, with 12 bases that match TRBD1. Per the germline V gene, CDR1 is ENHRY and CDR2 is SYGVKD. This CDR3 region has 14 residues. J gave up 5 bases and V 8 bases, and 6 bases lay outside the gene matches. The CDR3 DNA is TGTGCCATCGGGACAGGGGGCGAAGAAACTGAAGCTTTCTTT. Translated: CAIGTGGEETEAFF.

The chain couples TRBV5-1 to TRBJ2-7; 7 nucleotides agree with TRBD1. Per the germline V gene, CDR1 is SGHRS and CDR2 is YFSETQ. CDR3 size: 14 residues. V shed 0 bases and J 5 bases; nucleotides not matched to a gene: 5. The CDR3, as DNA: TGCGCCAGCAGCTTGGACAGGGGTTTCAACGAGCAGTACTTC. Protein: CASSLDRGFNEQYF.

The chain couples TRBV7-2 to TRBJ1-3; 7 bases align to TRBD1. The V segment lost 4 bases and the J segment 4 bases; nucleotides outside the gene matches: 4. The CDR3 consists of 14 residues. Germline loops: CDR1 SGHTA, CDR2 FQGNSA. CDR3 sequence reads: CASSYQGGGNTIYF. The CDR3 DNA reads TGTGCCAGCAGCTATCAGGGGGGAGGAAACACCATATATTTT.

V usage is TRBV10-3 and J usage is TRBJ2-7; D gene ambiguous. The CDR3 length is 13 residues. Trimming pared 0 bases from V and 4 bases from J, leaving 7 bases between. Germline CDR1 ENHRY, CDR2 SYGVKD. CDR3 sequence (DNA): TGTGCCATCAGTGAGTCGACAACATACGAGCAGTACTTC. Encoded protein: CAISESTTYEQYF.